A single sample is the source of the 20 T cell receptor beta chains below, sequenced in a study of TIL therapy for anti-PD-1-resistant metastatic lung cancer. The immunoSEQ assay was v3. The assay was immunoSEQ multiplex PCR, and TCRdb's table has in-frame clones only and misses some. The table lists approximately 50,000 clones, roughly 85% of them singletons. Time point reported: pre-treatment sample, taken before nivolumab and TIL therapy. Sequenced here: blood, sampled at baseline. The receptors here all came from an older man with non-small cell lung cancer.

V gene TRBV19 combines with J gene TRBJ2-3; TRBD2 might be the D (6 bases). Deletions cut 5 bases from V and 2 bases from J, with 23 bases between. Germline-derived CDR1 and CDR2 are LNHDA and SQIVND (reference sequence). This CDR3 has 18 residues. The CDR3 region is CASSEARGTLTFTDTQYF. The CDR3 DNA is TGTGCCAGTAGTGAGGCTCGCGGGACCCTCACCTTCACAGATACGCAGTATTTT.

This rearrangement joins TRBV2 to TRBJ2-2, with D possibly being TRBD2 (5 bases). V was clipped by 11 bases and J by 0 bases, with 10 bases between them. The CDR3 runs to 13 residues. The V gene's germline CDR1 is SNHLY and CDR2 FYNNEI. The CDR3: CAARGANTGELFF. The CDR3 nucleotides are TGTGCCGCTCGGGGTGCGAACACCGGGGAGCTGTTTTTT. Filled out from reference TRBV2 and TRBJ2-2, the complete variable domain reads EPEVTQTPSHQVTQMGQEVILRCVPISNHLYFYWYRQILGQKVEFLVSFYNNEISEKSEIFDDQFSVERPDGSNFTLKIRSTKLEDSAMYFCAARGANTGELFFGEGSRLTVL.

J is TRBJ2-7 and V is TRBV9; no clear D gene. The germline CDR1 and CDR2 sequences are SGDLS and YYNGEE. Trimming removed 0 bases from V and 3 bases from J, with 7 bases in between. The CDR3 consists of 13 residues. The CDR3 protein is CASSVEIGYEQYF. The CDR3 coding sequence is TGTGCCAGCAGCGTAGAAATAGGCTACGAGCAGTACTTC.

This chain uses TRBV27 with TRBJ2-3, with 9 nucleotides matching TRBD1. This CDR3 is built from 15 residues. The junction had 10 bases not matched to a gene; V was cut back by 6 bases and J by 6 bases. Germline V gene sequence: CDR1 MNHEY, CDR2 SMNVEV (reference sequence). The CDR3 nucleotides read TGTGCCAGCAGGTCGGTGGGGACAGGGTCCGATACGCAGTATTTT. Translated, it gives CASRSVGTGSDTQYF.

Regarding this clone: Distinct nucleotide sequences in the sample also encode this CDR3. The gene calls are TRBV20-1 and TRBJ2-5; D ambiguous. This CDR3 is built from 10 residues. Germline assignment: CDR1 DFQATT and CDR2 SNEGSKA (reference sequence). The ends were cut back, 6 bases at V and 3 bases at J, with 5 bases in the middle. CDR3 region: CSAEKETQYF. The DNA for the CDR3 is TGCAGTGCAGAAAAAGAGACCCAGTACTTC.

The gene calls are TRBV5-1 and TRBJ2-1, with TRBD2 matching over 10 bases. Germline lookup yields CDR1 SGHRS and CDR2 YFSETQ. The CDR3 consists of 16 residues. J was trimmed by 3 bases and V by 4 bases; bases with no gene match: 7. The CDR3 loop reads CASSPTGTSDYNEQFF. The CDR3 DNA reads as TGCGCCAGCAGCCCTACCGGGACTAGCGACTACAATGAGCAGTTCTTC.

V usage is TRBV18 and J usage is TRBJ2-1; 10 bases line up with TRBD2. This CDR3 is 15 amino acids long. Per germline, CDR1 KGHSH and CDR2 LQKENI. The ends lost 6 bases at V and 7 bases at J; junction bases unmatched: 9. CDR3 nucleotides: TGTGCCAGCTCGAGAACAGCGGGAGGGCCAAATGAGCAGTTCTTC. Translation gives CASSRTAGGPNEQFF. Combining the CDR3 with reference TRBV18 and TRBJ2-1 gives the whole variable domain NAGVMQNPRHLVRRRGQEARLRCSPMKGHSHVYWYRQLPEEGLKFMVYLQKENIIDESGMPKERFSAEFPKEGPSILRIQQVVRGDSAAYFCASSRTAGGPNEQFFGPGTRLTVL.

The table lists this clone with a few counts. The chain links TRBV30 to TRBJ2-7; no definite D call. The CDR3 contains 14 residues. With 4 bases removed from V and 6 bases from J, the gap between germline ends came to 19 bases. Germline V lookup: CDR1 GTSNPN, CDR2 SVGIG (reference sequence). The CDR3 protein is CAWTLDFRGGEQYF. CDR3 in DNA: TGTGCCTGGACGCTAGATTTTCGAGGTGGCGAGCAGTACTTC.

The V gene is TRBV7-6, the J gene TRBJ2-6; D gene uncertain. This CDR3 comprises 14 residues. Trimming left V 2 bases short and J 0 bases short, with 2 bases between. CDR1 and CDR2 from the germline V gene are SGHVS and FNYEAQ. The chain's CDR3 is CASSLISGANVLTF. For the CDR3, the DNA is TGTGCCAGCAGCTTAATCTCTGGGGCCAACGTCCTGACTTTC. The whole variable domain, remainder taken from reference TRBV7-6 and TRBJ2-6, is GAGVSQSPRYKVTKRGQDVALRCDPISGHVSLYWYRQALGQGPEFLTYFNYEAQQDKSGLPNDRFSAERPEGSISTLTIQRTEQRDSAMYRCASSLISGANVLTFGAGSRLTVL.

The chain joins TRBV9 to TRBJ2-3; TRBD2 matches at 9 bases. CDR1 and CDR2 from the germline V gene are SGDLS and YYNGEE. The CDR3 consists of 17 residues. Trimming removed 1 base from V and 2 bases from J; junction bases left unmatched: 8. CDR3 coding DNA: TGTGCCAGCAGCGTACACCCTCTAGCGGGGCTCACAGATACGCAGTATTTT. As protein: CASSVHPLAGLTDTQYF.

The V and J genes are TRBV6-1 and TRBJ1-4; no definite D call. The V end was cut by 6 bases, the J end by 3 bases, with 11 bases between. The germline V gene encodes CDR1 MNHNS and CDR2 SASEGT. The CDR3 is 14 residues long. The CDR3 nucleotides are TGTGCCAGCAGACTAGGCAGTTCTAATGAAAAACTGTTTTTT. It is translated as CASRLGSSNEKLFF.

The rearrangement uses TRBV19 and TRBJ2-7; D might be TRBD1 (5 bases). The V gene lost 5 bases and the J gene lost 2 bases, with 10 bases spanning the gap. The CDR3 length is 13 residues. Germline lookup yields CDR1 LNHDA and CDR2 SQIVND (reference sequence). CDR3 sequence reads: CASSSRVTYEQYF. The CDR3 bases are TGTGCCAGTAGTTCCAGGGTCACCTACGAGCAGTACTTC.

This chain uses TRBV28 with TRBJ1-1; D is unclear. Looked up from germline, CDR1 is MDHEN and CDR2 is SYDVKM. V lost 1 base and J lost 0, with 6 bases in between. This CDR3 has 14 residues. This CDR3 reads CASSLFPVNTEAFF. In DNA form, the CDR3 reads TGTGCCAGCAGTTTATTTCCGGTGAACACTGAAGCTTTCTTT.

This rearrangement joins TRBV19 to TRBJ2-2, with D possibly matching TRBD2 (6 bases). Germline V lookup: CDR1 LNHDA, CDR2 SQIVND (reference sequence). V lost 6 bases and J 5 bases, leaving 19 bases between the germline ends. The CDR3 is made up of 16 amino acids. The DNA of the CDR3 is TGTGCCAGTAGCCGAGGGTACCGGCGGGGTACCGGGGAGCTGTTTTTT. Translation: CASSRGYRRGTGELFF. Using reference TRBV19 and TRBJ2-2 for the parts outside the CDR3, the full variable domain is DGGITQSPKYLFRKEGQNVTLSCEQNLNHDAMYWYRQDPGQGLRLIYYSQIVNDFQKGDIAEGYSVSREKKESFPLTVTSAQKNPTAFYLCASSRGYRRGTGELFFGEGSRLTVL.

The V call is TRBV10-1, the J call TRBJ2-7, with D perhaps matching TRBD1 (5 bases). V was trimmed by 5 bases and J by 0 bases, leaving 20 bases between them. The CDR3 length is 17 residues. CDR1 and CDR2 (germline): WNHNN, SYGVQD (reference sequence). In DNA, the CDR3 is TGCGCCAGCAGTAGGACAAATCCCCAATTCGACTCCTACGAGCAGTACTTC. The encoded protein is CASSRTNPQFDSYEQYF.

In DNA form, the CDR3 reads TGCGCCAGCAGCTCAACAGGGGTCAACTCCTACGAGCAGTACTTC. Translated: CASSSTGVNSYEQYF. The V and J genes are TRBV5-1 and TRBJ2-7; 7 nucleotides align to TRBD1. This CDR3 has 15 residues. Germline loops: CDR1 SGHRS, CDR2 YFSETQ. V lost 3 bases and J lost 0; bases outside the gene matches: 6.

This clone was seen just once. The genes are TRBV28 and TRBJ1-2; 12 bases map to TRBD1. Trimming took 6 bases from V and 7 from J; bases not matched to a gene: 9. The CDR3 totals 15 residues. CDR1 and CDR2 from the germline V gene are MDHEN and SYDVKM. CDR3 sequence reads: CASRSPGQGALGYTF. CDR3 coding DNA: TGTGCCAGCAGATCTCCGGGACAGGGGGCGCTTGGCTACACCTTC.

V and J are TRBV6-4 and TRBJ1-2; a possible D gene is TRBD1 (5 bases). The CDR3 contains 13 residues. V was cut by 3 bases and J by 4 bases, with 9 bases left in between. Germline CDR1 is MRHNA and CDR2 is SNTAGT. CDR3 amino acids: CASSEGTGYGYTF. The CDR3, as DNA: TGTGCCAGCAGTGAAGGGACGGGCTATGGCTACACCTTC.

This clone came up once. The rearrangement joins TRBV2 to TRBJ2-7, with D tentatively TRBD1 (6 bases). V was pared by 7 bases and J by 3 bases, with 10 bases between. This CDR3 has 12 amino acids. CDR1 and CDR2 from the germline V gene are SNHLY and FYNNEI. CDR3 residues: CASTPDSYEQYF. CDR3 nucleotides: TGTGCCAGCACCCCGGACAGCTACGAGCAGTACTTC.

The chain is built from TRBV6-6 and TRBJ2-1; 10 bases are a match to TRBD2. There are 16 residues in the CDR3. Germline values: CDR1 MNHNY, CDR2 SVGAGI (reference sequence). The junction had 13 bases not matched to a gene; V was cut back by 6 bases and J by 8 bases. In DNA, the CDR3 is TGTGCCAGCAGGGGCAAACTAGCGGGAAGTATCGATGAGCAGTTCTTC. It codes for CASRGKLAGSIDEQFF.